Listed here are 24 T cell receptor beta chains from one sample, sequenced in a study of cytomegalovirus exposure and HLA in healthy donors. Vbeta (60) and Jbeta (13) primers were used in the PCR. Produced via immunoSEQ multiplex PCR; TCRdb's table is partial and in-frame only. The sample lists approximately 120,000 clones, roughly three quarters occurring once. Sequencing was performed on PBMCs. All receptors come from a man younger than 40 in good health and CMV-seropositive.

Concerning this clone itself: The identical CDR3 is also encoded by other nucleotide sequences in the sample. The CDR3 DNA sequence: TGTGCCAGCAGCGTAGGGACTAGCGTCTACAATGAGCAGTTCTTC. Its protein product is CASSVGTSVYNEQFF. The J gene is TRBJ2-1, the V gene TRBV9, with 9 bases lining up with TRBD2. V lost 0 bases to trimming and J lost 3 bases; unmatched junction nucleotides: 1. The CDR3 extends over 15 amino acids. From germline, CDR1 is SGDLS and CDR2 YYNGEE.

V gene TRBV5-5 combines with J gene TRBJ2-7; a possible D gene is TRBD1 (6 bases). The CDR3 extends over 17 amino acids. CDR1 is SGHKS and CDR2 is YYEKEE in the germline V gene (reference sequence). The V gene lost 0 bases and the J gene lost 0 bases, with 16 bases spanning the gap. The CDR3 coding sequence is TGTGCCAGCAGCTTGGGGGCAGGGGCCTACCTCTCCTACGAGCAGTACTTC. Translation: CASSLGAGAYLSYEQYF.

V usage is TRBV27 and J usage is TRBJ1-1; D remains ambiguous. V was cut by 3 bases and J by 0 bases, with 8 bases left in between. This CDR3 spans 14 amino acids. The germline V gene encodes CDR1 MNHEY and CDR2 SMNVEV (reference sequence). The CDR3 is CASSFLGVNTEAFF. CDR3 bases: TGTGCCAGCAGTTTCTTGGGCGTGAACACTGAAGCTTTCTTT.

The CDR3 nucleotides are TGTGCCCAGACTAGCGGGATGATGGATACGCAGTATTTT. This encodes CAQTSGMMDTQYF. The V call is TRBV30, the J call TRBJ2-3, with TRBD2 identical over 11 bases. Looked up from germline, CDR1 is GTSNPN and CDR2 is SVGIG (reference sequence). V lost 8 bases to trimming and J lost 6 bases; unmatched junction nucleotides: 7. The CDR3 contains 13 residues.

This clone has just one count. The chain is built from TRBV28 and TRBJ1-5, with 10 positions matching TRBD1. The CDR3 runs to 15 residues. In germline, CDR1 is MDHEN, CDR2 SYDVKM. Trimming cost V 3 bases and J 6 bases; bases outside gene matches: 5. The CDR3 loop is CASSFRTGGSQPQHF. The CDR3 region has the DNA TGTGCCAGCAGTTTCCGGACAGGGGGGTCTCAGCCCCAGCATTTT.

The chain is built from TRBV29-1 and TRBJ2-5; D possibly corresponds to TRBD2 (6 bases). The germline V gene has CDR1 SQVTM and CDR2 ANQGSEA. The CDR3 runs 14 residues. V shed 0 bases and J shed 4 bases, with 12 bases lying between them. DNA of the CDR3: TGCAGCGTTGAAGATGAGGGAGGAGGAGAGACCCAGTACTTC. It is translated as CSVEDEGGGETQYF.

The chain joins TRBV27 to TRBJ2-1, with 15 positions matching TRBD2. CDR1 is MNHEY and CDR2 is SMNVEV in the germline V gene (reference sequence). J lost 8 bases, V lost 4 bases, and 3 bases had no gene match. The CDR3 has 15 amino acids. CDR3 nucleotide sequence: TGTGCCAGCAGTTACCGGACTAGCGGGAGGGATGAGCAGTTCTTC. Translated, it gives CASSYRTSGRDEQFF.

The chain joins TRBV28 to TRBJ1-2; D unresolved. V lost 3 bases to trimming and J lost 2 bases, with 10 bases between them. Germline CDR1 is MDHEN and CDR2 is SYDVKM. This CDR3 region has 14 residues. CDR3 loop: CASSLVQRNYGYTF. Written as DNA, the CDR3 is TGTGCCAGCAGTTTGGTCCAGAGGAACTATGGCTACACCTTC.

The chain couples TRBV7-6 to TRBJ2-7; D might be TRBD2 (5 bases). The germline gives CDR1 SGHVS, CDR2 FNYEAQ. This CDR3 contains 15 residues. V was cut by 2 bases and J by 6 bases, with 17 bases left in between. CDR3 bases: TGTGCCAGCAGCTTAAATCGGGGTCCGTTTGCCGAGCAGTACTTC. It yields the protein CASSLNRGPFAEQYF.

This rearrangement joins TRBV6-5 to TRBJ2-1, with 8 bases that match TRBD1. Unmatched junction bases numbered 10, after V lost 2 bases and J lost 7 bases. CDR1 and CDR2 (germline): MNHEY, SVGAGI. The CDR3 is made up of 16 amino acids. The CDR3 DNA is TGTGCCAGCAGTTACCGGGGGACAGGCGTTGTAAATGAGCAGTTCTTC. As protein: CASSYRGTGVVNEQFF.

The CDR3 nucleotides are TGTGCTAGTGGTTTTCTTCTCCAGGGACAGCGATCCATGAACACTGAAGCTTTCTTT. Translated, it gives CASGFLLQGQRSMNTEAFF. The chain combines TRBV12-5 with TRBJ1-1, with TRBD1 matching over 7 bases. The junction had 16 bases not matched to a gene; V was cut back by 3 bases and J by 0 bases. There are 19 residues in the CDR3. The V gene's germline CDR1 is LGHNT and CDR2 FRNRAP.

For the CDR3, the DNA is TGTGCCAGCAGTTACTCAGGGGACAGGGCAGCTGAAGCTTTCTTT. Its translation: CASSYSGDRAAEAFF. The V and J genes are TRBV6-5 and TRBJ1-1; 9 positions agree with TRBD1. The CDR3 runs to 15 residues. Germline values: CDR1 MNHEY, CDR2 SVGAGI. Germline trimming cut 0 bases from V and 6 bases from J; bases unmatched to any gene: 5.

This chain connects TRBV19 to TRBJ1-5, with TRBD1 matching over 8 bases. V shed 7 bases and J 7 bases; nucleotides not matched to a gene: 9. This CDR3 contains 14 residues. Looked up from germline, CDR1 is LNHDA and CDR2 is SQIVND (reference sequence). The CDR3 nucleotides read TGTGCCAGTAACGAAGGGACAGGAGGCCAGCCCCAGCATTTT. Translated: CASNEGTGGQPQHF. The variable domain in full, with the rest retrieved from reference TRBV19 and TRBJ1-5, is DGGITQSPKYLFRKEGQNVTLSCEQNLNHDAMYWYRQDPGQGLRLIYYSQIVNDFQKGDIAEGYSVSREKKESFPLTVTSAQKNPTAFYLCASNEGTGGQPQHFGDGTRLSIL.

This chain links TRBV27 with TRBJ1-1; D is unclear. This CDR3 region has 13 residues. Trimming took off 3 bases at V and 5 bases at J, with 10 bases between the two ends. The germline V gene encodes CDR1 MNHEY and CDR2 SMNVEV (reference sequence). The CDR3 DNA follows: TGTGCCAGCAGTTTTACGGAGGCGACTGAAGCTTTCTTT. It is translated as CASSFTEATEAFF.

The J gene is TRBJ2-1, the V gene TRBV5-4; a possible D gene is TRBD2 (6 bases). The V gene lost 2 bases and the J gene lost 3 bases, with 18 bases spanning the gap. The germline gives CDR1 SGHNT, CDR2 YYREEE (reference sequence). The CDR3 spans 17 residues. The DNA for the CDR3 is TGTGCCAGCAGCTTAGGGGCGGGAAGCTCGAGCTACAATGAGCAGTTCTTC. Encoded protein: CASSLGAGSSSYNEQFF.

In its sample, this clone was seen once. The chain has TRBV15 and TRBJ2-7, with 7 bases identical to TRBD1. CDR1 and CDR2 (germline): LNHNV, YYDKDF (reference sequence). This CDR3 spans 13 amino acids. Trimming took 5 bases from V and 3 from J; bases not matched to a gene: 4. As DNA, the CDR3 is TGTGCCACCAGCGACGACAGGGACTACGAGCAGTACTTC. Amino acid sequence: CATSDDRDYEQYF.

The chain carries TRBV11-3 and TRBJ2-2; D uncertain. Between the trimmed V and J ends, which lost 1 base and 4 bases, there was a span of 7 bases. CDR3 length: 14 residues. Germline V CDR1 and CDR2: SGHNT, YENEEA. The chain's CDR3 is CASSLGAVTGELFF. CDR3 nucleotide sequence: TGTGCCAGCAGCTTAGGGGCCGTCACCGGGGAGCTGTTTTTT. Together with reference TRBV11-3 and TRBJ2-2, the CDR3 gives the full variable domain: EAGVVQSPRYKIIEKKQPVAFWCNPISGHNTLYWYLQNLGQGPELLIRYENEEAVDDSQLPKDRFSAERLKGVDSTLKIQPAELGDSAVYLCASSLGAVTGELFFGEGSRLTVL.

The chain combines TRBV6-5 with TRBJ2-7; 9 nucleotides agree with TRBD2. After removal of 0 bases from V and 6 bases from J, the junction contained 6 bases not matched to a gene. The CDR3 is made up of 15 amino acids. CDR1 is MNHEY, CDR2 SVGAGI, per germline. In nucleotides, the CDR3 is TGTGCCAGCAGTTACTCGAGGCGGGAGGGTCTCGAGCAGTACTTC. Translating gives CASSYSRREGLEQYF.

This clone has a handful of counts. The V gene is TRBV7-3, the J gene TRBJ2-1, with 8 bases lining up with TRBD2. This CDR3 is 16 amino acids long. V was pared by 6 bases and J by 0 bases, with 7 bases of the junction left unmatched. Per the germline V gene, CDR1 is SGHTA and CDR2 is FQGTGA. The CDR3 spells CASSRAGTSSYNEQFF. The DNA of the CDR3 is TGTGCCAGCAGTCGTGCCGGGACTAGCTCCTACAATGAGCAGTTCTTC.

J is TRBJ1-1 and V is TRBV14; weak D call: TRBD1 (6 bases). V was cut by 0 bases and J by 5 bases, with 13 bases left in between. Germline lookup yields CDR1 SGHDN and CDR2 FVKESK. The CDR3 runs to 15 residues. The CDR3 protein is CASSQERGLRTEAFF. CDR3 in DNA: TGTGCCAGCAGCCAAGAGCGGGGGCTGAGAACTGAAGCTTTCTTT.

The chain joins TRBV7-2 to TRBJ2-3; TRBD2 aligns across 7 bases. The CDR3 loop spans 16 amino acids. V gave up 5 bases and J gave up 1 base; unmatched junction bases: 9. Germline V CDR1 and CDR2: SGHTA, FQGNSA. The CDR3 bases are TGTGCCAGCAGCATCCCGAGTGGGGGGGGCACAGATACGCAGTATTTT. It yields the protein CASSIPSGGGTDTQYF.

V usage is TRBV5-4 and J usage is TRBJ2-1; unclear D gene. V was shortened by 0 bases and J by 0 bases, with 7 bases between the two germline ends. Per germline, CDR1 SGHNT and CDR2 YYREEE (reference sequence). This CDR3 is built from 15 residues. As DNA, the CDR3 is TGTGCCAGCAGCTTGGTAGAAAGCTCCTACAATGAGCAGTTCTTC. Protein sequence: CASSLVESSYNEQFF.

CDR3 protein: CASSLRQDTYEQYF. CDR3 sequence (DNA): TGTGCCAGCAGCCTACGACAGGATACCTACGAGCAGTACTTC. V gene TRBV9 combines with J gene TRBJ2-7; weak D call: TRBD1 (6 bases). V lost 4 bases and J lost 2, with 13 bases in between. Germline-derived CDR1 and CDR2 are SGDLS and YYNGEE. The CDR3 totals 14 residues.

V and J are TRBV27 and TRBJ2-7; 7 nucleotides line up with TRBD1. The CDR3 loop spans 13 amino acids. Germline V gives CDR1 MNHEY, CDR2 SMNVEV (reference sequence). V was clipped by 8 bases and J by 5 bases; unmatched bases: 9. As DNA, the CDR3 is TGTGCCAGCCGGACAGGTAGTTTTGACGAGCAGTACTTC. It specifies CASRTGSFDEQYF.